The clone carrying this T cell receptor beta chain was observed many times. Antigen: not known. The library came from three nested PCR rounds adapted from ARM-PCR protocols. TCRdb redid the calling of the multiplex PCR reads with MiXCR, one entry per CDR3 protein. The sample yields approximately 47,000 distinct CDR3 sequences, less than 70% seen once. The data stem from a study of tumor and adjacent non-tumor tissue in lung cancer. This sample's RNA came from whole unsorted tissue. More than 3 cm separated this lung sample from the edge of the tumor. Newly diagnosed lung cancer patients had thoracic surgery in China, August–late 2014, without prior chemotherapy. Regarding the study as a whole: In normal lung, the top 100 clones were significantly more dominant than in tumor. TCR diversity was significantly greater in tumor than normal lung tissue.

The sequencing sample was made of distant non-tumor lung tissue. The sequence derives from a woman aged 70-85 years with non-small cell lung cancer.

CDR3 amino acids: CASTLTSAGAGELFF. CDR3 nucleotide sequence: TGTGCCAGCACACTCACTAGCGCTGGCGCCGGGGAGCTGTTTTTT. The chain joins TRBV2 to TRBJ2-2; 7 nucleotides agree with TRBD2. The V segment lost 7 bases and the J segment 6 bases; nucleotides outside the gene matches: 11. The CDR3 is made up of 15 amino acids. Germline V gene data show CDR1 as SNHLY and CDR2 as FYNNEI. Together with reference TRBV2 and TRBJ2-2, the CDR3 gives the full variable domain: EPEVTQTPSHQVTQMGQEVILRCVPISNHLYFYWYRQILGQKVEFLVSFYNNEISEKSEIFDDQFSVERPDGSNFTLKIRSTKLEDSAMYFCASTLTSAGAGELFFGEGSRLTVL.